Listed here are 29 T cell receptor beta chains from one sample, sequenced in a study of shared clonotypes between healthy human individuals. Using immunoSEQ multiplex PCR, the repertoire was profiled, and TCRdb retains in-frame clones only, with some absent. This table holds approximately 250,000 clones, approximately 70% found once. Sequencing input: memory CD4+ T cells sorted from blood. Subset denoted: CD45RA-negative fraction. The receptor source for this set is a man aged 25-40 years in good health.

The V call is TRBV5-6, the J call TRBJ1-3, with a weak D call TRBD1 (5 bases). Germline CDR1 is SGHDT and CDR2 is YYEEEE. The V end lost 0 bases, the J end lost 7 bases, and 14 bases lay between the germline ends. This CDR3 has 15 residues. Written as DNA, the CDR3 is TGTGCCAGCAGCTTGGTGCTTGGAAAGGGGAACACCATATATTTT. Protein: CASSLVLGKGNTIYF.

The rearrangement uses TRBV28 and TRBJ2-1, with 11 bases lining up with TRBD2. This CDR3 is built from 13 residues. Germline V gene lookup returns CDR1 MDHEN and CDR2 SYDVKM. With 6 bases clipped from V and 15 bases from J, the junction kept 10 bases outside the gene matches. The CDR3 here is CASRYTLAGGAFF. CDR3 bases: TGTGCCAGCAGATACACTTTAGCGGGAGGGGCGTTCTTC.

The chain has TRBV7-9 and TRBJ1-1; no firm D call. V was shortened by 5 bases and J by 10 bases, with 20 bases between the two germline ends. The CDR3 spans 14 residues. CDR1 and CDR2 (germline): SEHNR, FQNEAQ (reference sequence). As DNA, the CDR3 is TGTGCCAGCAGCCGAACCGGGAGCATAATTGGAGCTTTCTTT. It is translated as CASSRTGSIIGAFF.

The chain carries TRBV28 and TRBJ2-7; 8 bases align to TRBD1. V was pared by 5 bases and J by 7 bases, with 10 bases of the junction left unmatched. The V gene's germline CDR1 is MDHEN and CDR2 SYDVKM. The CDR3 spans 14 residues. Here the CDR3 reads CASSGTGTGPEQYF. CDR3 bases: TGTGCCAGCAGTGGAACCGGGACAGGTCCAGAGCAGTACTTC. The whole variable domain, remainder taken from reference TRBV28 and TRBJ2-7, is DVKVTQSSRYLVKRTGEKVFLECVQDMDHENMFWYRQDPGLGLRLIYFSYDVKMKEKGDIPEGYSVSREKKERFSLILESASTNQTSMYLCASSGTGTGPEQYFGPGTRLTVT.

The chain joins TRBV5-1 to TRBJ1-4; D gene uncertain. This CDR3 spans 15 amino acids. CDR1 and CDR2 from the germline V gene are SGHRS and YFSETQ. The V end lost 2 bases, the J end lost 6 bases, and 14 bases lay between the germline ends. Here the CDR3 reads CASSFRLSRDEKLFF. The CDR3 DNA reads TGCGCCAGCAGCTTCCGACTTTCGAGGGATGAAAAACTGTTTTTT. The whole variable domain, remainder taken from reference TRBV5-1 and TRBJ1-4, is KAGVTQTPRYLIKTRGQQVTLSCSPISGHRSVSWYQQTPGQGLQFLFEYFSETQRNKGNFPGRFSGRQFSNSRSEMNVSTLELGDSALYLCASSFRLSRDEKLFFGSGTQLSVL.

The gene calls are TRBV6-1 and TRBJ2-2, with D possibly called TRBD1 or TRBD2 (6 bases each). Per germline, CDR1 MNHNS and CDR2 SASEGT. With 3 bases removed from V and 7 bases from J, the gap between germline ends came to 18 bases. The CDR3 totals 16 residues. The CDR3 reads CASSDRRAGTHGELFF. The CDR3 DNA is TGTGCCAGCAGTGACCGGAGGGCCGGGACACACGGGGAGCTGTTTTTT.

The rearrangement joins TRBV30 to TRBJ1-4, with TRBD1 as a possible D gene (6 bases). The CDR3 extends over 15 amino acids. With 1 base removed from V and 5 bases from J, the gap between germline ends came to 14 bases. CDR1 is GTSNPN and CDR2 is SVGIG in the germline V gene (reference sequence). CDR3 in amino acids: CAWSGQGGQNEKLFF. The DNA of the CDR3 is TGTGCCTGGAGTGGGCAGGGTGGACAGAATGAAAAACTGTTTTTT.

In this sample, this clone turned up a few times. V gene TRBV2 combines with J gene TRBJ1-5, with D possibly being TRBD1 (5 bases). The germline V gene encodes CDR1 SNHLY and CDR2 FYNNEI. This CDR3 is built from 13 residues. V shed 4 bases and J shed 7 bases, with 11 bases lying between them. CDR3 DNA: TGTGCCAGCAGTGGACAGCCCACCCAGCCCCAGCATTTT. Protein sequence: CASSGQPTQPQHF.

At least ten counts were recorded for this clone. The rearrangement uses TRBV7-9 and TRBJ2-3; maybe TRBD1 (5 bases). Germline-derived CDR1 and CDR2 are SEHNR and FQNEAQ (reference sequence). This CDR3 is 14 amino acids long. V was clipped by 2 bases and J by 1 base, with 7 bases between them. The CDR3 DNA reads TGTGCCAGCAGCTTAAAGACAGGCACAGATACGCAGTATTTT. It encodes CASSLKTGTDTQYF.

The V and J genes are TRBV19 and TRBJ2-3; maybe TRBD2 (6 bases). This CDR3 is 18 amino acids long. V was clipped by 8 bases and J by 3 bases, with 27 bases between them. Germline CDR1 reads LNHDA; CDR2 reads SQIVND (reference sequence). In DNA form, the CDR3 reads TGTGCCAGTGCGGGTGAAGGGGTCGGTGTGGGAGGAACAGATACGCAGTATTTT. Its protein is CASAGEGVGVGGTDTQYF.

The chain couples TRBV9 to TRBJ2-7; 9 bases agree with TRBD1. With 3 bases clipped from V and 3 bases from J, the junction kept 7 bases outside the gene matches. The germline V gene has CDR1 SGDLS and CDR2 YYNGEE. The CDR3 has 15 amino acids. The CDR3 reads CASSALTGGDYEQYF. The CDR3, as DNA: TGTGCCAGCAGCGCGTTGACAGGGGGTGACTACGAGCAGTACTTC. Looking up the rest from reference TRBV9 and TRBJ2-7 gives the full variable domain: DSGVTQTPKHLITATGQRVTLRCSPRSGDLSVYWYQQSLDQGLQFLIQYYNGEERAKGNILERFSAQQFPDLHSELNLSSLELGDSALYFCASSALTGGDYEQYFGPGTRLTVT.

The V and J genes are TRBV27 and TRBJ1-1; unclear D gene. Germline V CDR1 and CDR2: MNHEY, SMNVEV (reference sequence). The CDR3 runs 13 residues. Trimming removed 1 base at V and 5 bases at J, with 8 bases between. CDR3 sequence reads: CASSLYGETEAFF. The CDR3 nucleotides are TGTGCCAGCAGTTTATATGGGGAGACTGAAGCTTTCTTT.

The rearrangement joins TRBV11-3 to TRBJ2-3; TRBD1 agrees at 10 bases. CDR1 is SGHNT, CDR2 YENEEA, per germline. The CDR3 spans 15 residues. The J segment lost 3 bases and the V segment lost 1 base, leaving 1 base of the junction unmatched. CDR3 protein: CASSLGQGATDTQYF. DNA for the CDR3: TGTGCCAGCAGCTTAGGACAGGGGGCAACAGATACGCAGTATTTT. The whole variable domain, filled in from reference TRBV11-3 and TRBJ2-3, reads EAGVVQSPRYKIIEKKQPVAFWCNPISGHNTLYWYLQNLGQGPELLIRYENEEAVDDSQLPKDRFSAERLKGVDSTLKIQPAELGDSAVYLCASSLGQGATDTQYFGPGTRLTVL.

This clone was seen more than once but under ten times. The rearrangement uses TRBV19 and TRBJ2-1; a weak D match, TRBD2 (6 bases). The CDR3 loop spans 16 amino acids. Germline assignment: CDR1 LNHDA and CDR2 SQIVND (reference sequence). V was pared by 3 bases and J by 9 bases, with 21 bases between. CDR3 in DNA: TGTGCCAGTAGTATGCTCGGGCTAGCGAAAGTCCCTGAGCAGTTCTTC. Translation: CASSMLGLAKVPEQFF.

About this clone itself: The sample carries other DNA sequences with the same CDR3. The chain joins TRBV7-3 to TRBJ2-1; the D gene is possibly TRBD2 (5 bases). The germline V gene encodes CDR1 SGHTA and CDR2 FQGTGA. Trimming took off 6 bases at V and 5 bases at J, with 11 bases between the two ends. The CDR3 has 13 amino acids. This chain's CDR3 is CASSSGADNEQFF. The DNA of the CDR3 is TGTGCCAGCAGTTCTGGAGCGGACAATGAGCAGTTCTTC.

The V gene is TRBV29-1, the J gene TRBJ1-1, with a tentative D call TRBD1 (6 bases). The ends were cut back, 4 bases at V and 10 bases at J, with 13 bases in the middle. The length of the CDR3 is 11 residues. Germline V CDR1 and CDR2: SQVTM, ANQGSEA. The CDR3, as DNA: TGCAGCGTTGTACCGGGGGCGCGAGCTTTCTTT. Its protein product is CSVVPGARAFF.

This chain joins TRBV27 and TRBJ2-7, with D perhaps given as TRBD1 or TRBD2 (5 bases each). The CDR3 is 15 residues long. The V end was cut by 6 bases, the J end by 4 bases, with 19 bases between. Germline CDR1 MNHEY, CDR2 SMNVEV (reference sequence). The CDR3 DNA reads TGTGCCAGCAGGTTTTTGGGGGACGCTGAGTACGAGCAGTACTTC. Residues: CASRFLGDAEYEQYF.

The chain couples TRBV7-2 to TRBJ2-7; D remains ambiguous. Germline-derived CDR1 and CDR2 are SGHTA and FQGNSA. CDR3 length: 13 residues. The V end lost 1 base, the J end lost 9 bases, and 13 bases lay between the germline ends. This CDR3 reads CASSLEFPPAQYF. The CDR3 nucleotides read TGTGCCAGCAGCTTAGAGTTCCCCCCTGCGCAGTACTTC.

This clone came up a few times. The chain has TRBV15 and TRBJ1-5, with D maybe TRBD1 (5 bases). This CDR3 spans 16 amino acids. From germline, CDR1 is LNHNV and CDR2 YYDKDF (reference sequence). V lost 8 bases and J lost 0, with 17 bases in between. The CDR3 DNA is TGTGCCACCCGGAGATGGGGGGAGGATAGCAATCAGCCCCAGCATTTT. The encoded protein is CATRRWGEDSNQPQHF.

V and J are TRBV11-2 and TRBJ2-3; 9 nucleotides align to TRBD1. CDR1 and CDR2 from the germline V gene are SGHAT and FQNNGV. Trimming at V came to 1 base and at J to 6 bases, leaving 8 bases not matched to a gene. CDR3 length equals 16 residues. The chain's CDR3 is CASSLGRDRASDTQYF. CDR3 DNA sequence: TGTGCCAGCAGCTTAGGTAGGGACAGGGCTTCGGATACGCAGTATTTT. Full variable domain (outside the CDR3, taken from reference TRBV11-2 and TRBJ2-3): EAGVAQSPRYKIIEKRQSVAFWCNPISGHATLYWYQQILGQGPKLLIQFQNNGVVDDSQLPKDRFSAERLKGVDSTLKIQPAKLEDSAVYLCASSLGRDRASDTQYFGPGTRLTVL.

This clone was detected ten times or more. Other nucleotide sequences from this sample produce the same CDR3. V gene TRBV7-9 combines with J gene TRBJ2-7; D is ambiguous. Per germline, CDR1 SEHNR and CDR2 FQNEAQ (reference sequence). The CDR3 runs 14 residues. V gave up 2 bases and J gave up 7 bases, with 15 bases separating them. CDR3 in DNA: TGTGCCAGCAGCTTAAGTGGGTCCCGTAATGAGCAGTACTTC. Its protein product is CASSLSGSRNEQYF.

J is TRBJ2-1 and V is TRBV6-1; TRBD1 is a possible D gene (5 bases). This CDR3 has 14 amino acids. Germline V lookup: CDR1 MNHNS, CDR2 SASEGT. The V gene lost 2 bases and the J gene lost 10 bases, with 15 bases spanning the gap. The chain's CDR3 is CASSERAQGGEQFF. The CDR3 coding sequence is TGTGCCAGCAGTGAACGCGCTCAGGGTGGGGAGCAGTTCTTC.

This rearrangement joins TRBV7-3 to TRBJ2-1; 9 bases map to TRBD2. CDR3 length: 16 amino acids. Germline assignment: CDR1 SGHTA and CDR2 FQGTGA. With 5 bases clipped from V and 5 bases from J, the junction kept 10 bases outside the gene matches. The CDR3 loop reads CASSPLTSGLNNEQFF. DNA for the CDR3: TGTGCCAGCAGCCCCTTGACTAGCGGCTTGAACAATGAGCAGTTCTTC.

The rearrangement uses TRBV6-5 and TRBJ1-2; D is uncertain. The CDR3 is 13 residues long. The V end lost 0 bases, the J end lost 6 bases, and 8 bases lay between the germline ends. Germline V gene lookup returns CDR1 MNHEY and CDR2 SVGAGI. CDR3 DNA: TGTGCCAGCAGTTACTCGGAGGGTAATGGCTACACCTTC. It yields the protein CASSYSEGNGYTF.

The table lists this clone with a few counts. The chain recombines TRBV27 with TRBJ2-1, with 11 bases lining up with TRBD2. Germline values: CDR1 MNHEY, CDR2 SMNVEV (reference sequence). The CDR3 extends over 17 amino acids. Trimming at V came to 2 bases and at J to 7 bases, leaving 10 bases not matched to a gene. The CDR3 sequence: CASSLRLSGRVRNEQFF. In DNA, the CDR3 is TGTGCCAGCAGTTTACGCCTTAGCGGGAGGGTTAGGAATGAGCAGTTCTTC.

The rearrangement links TRBV11-2 to TRBJ2-2; D uncertain. The CDR3 length is 12 residues. Between the trimmed V and J ends, which lost 4 bases and 3 bases, there was a span of 3 bases. Germline V gene lookup returns CDR1 SGHAT and CDR2 FQNNGV. CDR3 DNA: TGTGCCAGCAGCTCCTACACCGGGGAGCTGTTTTTT. It codes for CASSSYTGELFF.

The chain is built from TRBV5-4 and TRBJ1-1, with a possible D match to TRBD1 (6 bases). The germline V and J ends were trimmed by 3 bases and 4 bases, with 16 bases remaining between them. Germline loops: CDR1 SGHNT, CDR2 YYREEE (reference sequence). The CDR3 has 15 residues. The CDR3 coding sequence is TGTGCCAGCAGCTACAAAAACAGGGCACGCACTGAAGCTTTCTTT. Encoded protein: CASSYKNRARTEAFF. Full variable domain (outside the CDR3, taken from reference TRBV5-4 and TRBJ1-1): ETGVTQSPTHLIKTRGQQVTLRCSSQSGHNTVSWYQQALGQGPQFIFQYYREEENGRGNFPPRFSGLQFPNYSSELNVNALELDDSALYLCASSYKNRARTEAFFGQGTRLTVV.

V usage is TRBV11-3 and J usage is TRBJ2-1; 9 bases map to TRBD2. This CDR3 spans 15 amino acids. CDR1 is SGHNT and CDR2 is YENEEA in the germline V gene. Unmatched junction bases numbered 9, after V lost 5 bases and J lost 7 bases. CDR3 protein: CASSRDSGSLNEQFF. The CDR3 DNA sequence: TGTGCCAGCAGCCGGGATAGCGGGAGTTTGAATGAGCAGTTCTTC. The full variable domain, with the rest looked up from reference TRBV11-3 and TRBJ2-1, is EAGVVQSPRYKIIEKKQPVAFWCNPISGHNTLYWYLQNLGQGPELLIRYENEEAVDDSQLPKDRFSAERLKGVDSTLKIQPAELGDSAVYLCASSRDSGSLNEQFFGPGTRLTVL.

The chain is built from TRBV28 and TRBJ1-1; 9 bases line up with TRBD1. The CDR3 extends over 15 amino acids. Germline CDR1 MDHEN, CDR2 SYDVKM. The V gene end was trimmed by 7 bases and the J gene end by 4 bases; junction bases not matched to a gene: 10. CDR3 sequence: CASTNPGQGGTEAFF. The DNA of the CDR3 is TGTGCCAGCACCAACCCGGGACAGGGAGGCACTGAAGCTTTCTTT.